This T cell receptor (beta chain) comes out of a study of shared clonotypes between healthy human individuals. Study results and caveats: Generation probability values for non-shared clonotypes were lower than those for clonotypes shared by all four donors.

Cells designated naive CD8 were CD45RO-negative and were positively selected for CCR7, with terminally differentiated effector memory CD45RA+ cells excluded. To note about this clone: Its cognate antigen is unknown.

There are 14 residues in the CDR3. V was cut by 1 base and J by 0 bases, with 4 bases left in between. Germline V gene sequence: CDR1 MNHNS, CDR2 SASEGT. Assay: immunoSEQ multiplex PCR; the TCRdb copy retains only in-frame clones and omits some. Of 1.5 million to 2.5 million clones listed, just under 95% were seen once; the top ten hold approximately 1.2%. J is TRBJ1-3 and V is TRBV6-1; D not resolved. This receptor was obtained from a man younger than 35 in good health. The sequenced sample was naive CD8+ T cells sorted from blood. The CDR3: CASSEVISGNTIYF. Written as DNA, the CDR3 is TGTGCCAGCAGTGAAGTTATCTCTGGAAACACCATATATTTT.